The clone carrying this T cell receptor (beta chain) was detected a few times. Its specificity is not known. This specimen comes from a study of blood T cells in healthy people across ages. Study-wide results and caveats: Older age coincided with a roughly linear decline in TCR beta diversity per million T cells.

Using a J-beta primer mix together with a sample-barcoded 5' primer, a second PCR was run for roughly 6 to 12 cycles. TCRdb re-analysed the 5' RACE reads in MiXCR, keeping a single row per CDR3 protein. Among over 1,500,000 distinct CDR3 sequences listed, about 50% were seen once. This CDR3 region has 17 residues. The germline CDR1 and CDR2 sequences are SGHAT and FQNNGV. The J segment lost 1 base and the V segment lost 1 base, leaving 4 bases of the junction unmatched. The chain has TRBV11-2 and TRBJ2-5, with 12 bases that match TRBD2. The material sequenced was blood. This clonotype originated in a woman aged 35 to 49 in good health. CDR3 sequence (DNA): TGTGCCAGCAGCTTAGGGCTAGCGGGGGGGATCCAAGAGACCCAGTACTTC. This translates into CASSLGLAGGIQETQYF.